This section outlines one T cell receptor (beta chain) sequence together with its context. Its specificity is unknown. This specimen comes from a study of glioma-infiltrating T cells. TCR alpha and beta CDR3 regions were amplified from RNA using iRepertoire nested multiplex PCR. Each CDR3 protein is one row after TCRdb ran MiXCR on the multiplex PCR reads. This table holds about 140,000 distinct CDR3 sequences, around 40% found once. Overall study results and limits: Above-expected tissue-blood divergence occurred in all gliomas, most in low-grade ones. CDR3 overlap between tissue and blood was very small.

The sequence came from a human donor with low-grade glioma or glioblastoma, undergoing nonglioma brain surgery, or in good health (not recorded which). The sample comprised glioma tissue, nonneoplastic brain tissue, or PBMCs (not recorded which).

The CDR3 bases are TGTGCCAGCAGTAAGGGACGGAGCACAGATACGCAGTATTTT. This codes for CASSKGRSTDTQYF. The J gene is TRBJ2-3, the V gene TRBV6-1, with D perhaps being TRBD1 or TRBD2 (5 bases each). Germline CDR1 reads MNHNS; CDR2 reads SASEGT. The CDR3 has 14 amino acids. The V gene lost 5 bases and the J gene lost 0 bases, with 9 bases spanning the gap.